This entry concerns a single T cell receptor (beta chain). The antigen is undetermined. These data originate in a study of T-cell memory formation after mild COVID-19. Overall study: Clusters of TCRs were largely donor specific. Study findings and constraints: Contracting clones, day 15 to 85, had balanced CD4/CD8, and later expanders favored CD4+.

TCR alpha and TCR beta cDNA libraries with sample barcodes and UMIs came from 5'RACE using constant-segment primers. TCRdb independently ran MiXCR on the 5' RACE reads; one entry per CDR3 protein. The sample comprises under 250,000 distinct CDR3 sequences, just over 9.5% of which are singletons, and 3% to 4.5% rests with the top ten. With 5 bases clipped from V and 5 bases from J, the junction kept 8 bases outside the gene matches. The CDR3 runs to 15 residues. The sequence derives from a man younger than 30 who had mild COVID-19 (a few samples of this study predate the infection). Cell type and time point are not known. The chain is built from TRBV12-3 or TRBV12-4 and TRBJ1-1; 10 bases map to TRBD1. Sequencing was done on a sample of PBMCs or a T cell subset sorted from them (not recorded which). CDR3 in amino acids: CASSRSRTGGTEAFF. The CDR3 region has the DNA TGTGCCAGCAGTCGCAGCAGGACAGGGGGGACTGAAGCTTTCTTT.